This T cell receptor beta chain was sequenced during a study of blood T cell repertoires in COVID-19. Study-wide context: Italy, Spain and the United States were the sources of the convalescent and acute COVID-19 samples. The analysed material was cDNA or gDNA that came from T cells, B-cell-depleted T cells, or PBMCs.

As processed by the authors: Amplification with reference gene primers provided the estimates of nucleated cell counts. Repertoires were generated with immunoSEQ multiplex PCR, while TCRdb's copy carries only in-frame clones and drops some. V and J calls and clone size are those listed in that table; D and trimming were worked out from the DNA. The sample consists of 200,000 to 250,000 clones, less than 90% of them appearing once. This clone was detected once. V lost 2 bases and J lost 1, with 7 bases in between. CDR3 length equals 13 residues. Germline loops: CDR1 GTSNPN, CDR2 SVGIG (reference sequence).

The TCR originated in a woman aged 55-70 years who had recovered from COVID-19. The sample was peripheral blood. The genes are TRBV30 and TRBJ2-3, with D possibly matching TRBD2 (5 bases). CDR3 in DNA: TGTGCCTGGAGTTACGGGGGCACAGATACGCAGTATTTT. Its protein product is CAWSYGGTDTQYF.